What follows is one T cell receptor beta chain and its context. Its specificity is not known. These data are taken from a study of T cell responses to AZD1222 COVID-19 vaccine. Study conclusions and caveats: The study found vaccine-associated CD4 TCRs spanning spike, dominant at 160-218 and 743-854. Clonal diversity was possibly underestimated, and the donors were mostly white British, with more females. At study baseline, merely five or six AZD1222 recipients were seropositive.

Libraries were prepared by immunoSEQ multiplex PCR; TCRdb keeps only in-frame clonotypes and omits some of them. The sample has about 100,000 clones, 80% to 90% seen once; the top ten hold roughly 6%. Sequencing used peripheral blood, obtained on day 0 of AZD1222 vaccination. This clonotype was sampled from an adult in good health.

The CDR3 bases are TGTGCCTGGAGTGTACCCGGGGATAATTCACCCCTCCACTTT. Encoded protein: CAWSVPGDNSPLHF. The V call is TRBV30, the J call TRBJ1-6, with D unclear. V lost 0 bases to trimming and J lost 5 bases, with 8 bases between them. Germline V gene lookup returns CDR1 GTSNPN and CDR2 SVGIG (reference sequence). This CDR3 spans 14 amino acids.